This T cell receptor beta chain was observed in a study of cytomegalovirus exposure and HLA in healthy donors. Study at large: Under 85% of 350 to 400 genotyped donors fell in the Caucasian-associated ancestry cluster. Study observations and caveats: There were 160 or so TCR beta chains listed as cytomegalovirus-associated. Earlier analysis yielded a pattern in which most TCR beta V segments were productive about 87% or about 30% of the time. It was assumed in the presence/absence analyses that sequencing depth was roughly uniform across donors.

This clone was found a few times. Its specificity is unknown. 13 Jbeta primers and 60 Vbeta primers were used for the PCR. TCRdb's table, derived via immunoSEQ multiplex PCR, lists solely in-frame clones and lacks some. The sample lists around 120,000 clones; around 76% were seen once. V was clipped by 10 bases and J by 6 bases; unmatched bases: 10. This CDR3 is built from 14 residues. From germline, CDR1 is MDHEN and CDR2 SYDVKM. This TCR was sampled from a woman between 45 and 60 years old in good health and CMV-seronegative. The chain has TRBV28 and TRBJ2-7; 12 bases match TRBD1. The sequencing input was PBMCs. CDR3 protein: CATLWGTGGSEQYF. CDR3 coding DNA: TGTGCCACCCTTTGGGGGACAGGGGGCAGCGAGCAGTACTTC. Using reference TRBV28 and TRBJ2-7 for the parts outside the CDR3, the full variable domain is DVKVTQSSRYLVKRTGEKVFLECVQDMDHENMFWYRQDPGLGLRLIYFSYDVKMKEKGDIPEGYSVSREKKERFSLILESASTNQTSMYLCATLWGTGGSEQYFGPGTRLTVT.